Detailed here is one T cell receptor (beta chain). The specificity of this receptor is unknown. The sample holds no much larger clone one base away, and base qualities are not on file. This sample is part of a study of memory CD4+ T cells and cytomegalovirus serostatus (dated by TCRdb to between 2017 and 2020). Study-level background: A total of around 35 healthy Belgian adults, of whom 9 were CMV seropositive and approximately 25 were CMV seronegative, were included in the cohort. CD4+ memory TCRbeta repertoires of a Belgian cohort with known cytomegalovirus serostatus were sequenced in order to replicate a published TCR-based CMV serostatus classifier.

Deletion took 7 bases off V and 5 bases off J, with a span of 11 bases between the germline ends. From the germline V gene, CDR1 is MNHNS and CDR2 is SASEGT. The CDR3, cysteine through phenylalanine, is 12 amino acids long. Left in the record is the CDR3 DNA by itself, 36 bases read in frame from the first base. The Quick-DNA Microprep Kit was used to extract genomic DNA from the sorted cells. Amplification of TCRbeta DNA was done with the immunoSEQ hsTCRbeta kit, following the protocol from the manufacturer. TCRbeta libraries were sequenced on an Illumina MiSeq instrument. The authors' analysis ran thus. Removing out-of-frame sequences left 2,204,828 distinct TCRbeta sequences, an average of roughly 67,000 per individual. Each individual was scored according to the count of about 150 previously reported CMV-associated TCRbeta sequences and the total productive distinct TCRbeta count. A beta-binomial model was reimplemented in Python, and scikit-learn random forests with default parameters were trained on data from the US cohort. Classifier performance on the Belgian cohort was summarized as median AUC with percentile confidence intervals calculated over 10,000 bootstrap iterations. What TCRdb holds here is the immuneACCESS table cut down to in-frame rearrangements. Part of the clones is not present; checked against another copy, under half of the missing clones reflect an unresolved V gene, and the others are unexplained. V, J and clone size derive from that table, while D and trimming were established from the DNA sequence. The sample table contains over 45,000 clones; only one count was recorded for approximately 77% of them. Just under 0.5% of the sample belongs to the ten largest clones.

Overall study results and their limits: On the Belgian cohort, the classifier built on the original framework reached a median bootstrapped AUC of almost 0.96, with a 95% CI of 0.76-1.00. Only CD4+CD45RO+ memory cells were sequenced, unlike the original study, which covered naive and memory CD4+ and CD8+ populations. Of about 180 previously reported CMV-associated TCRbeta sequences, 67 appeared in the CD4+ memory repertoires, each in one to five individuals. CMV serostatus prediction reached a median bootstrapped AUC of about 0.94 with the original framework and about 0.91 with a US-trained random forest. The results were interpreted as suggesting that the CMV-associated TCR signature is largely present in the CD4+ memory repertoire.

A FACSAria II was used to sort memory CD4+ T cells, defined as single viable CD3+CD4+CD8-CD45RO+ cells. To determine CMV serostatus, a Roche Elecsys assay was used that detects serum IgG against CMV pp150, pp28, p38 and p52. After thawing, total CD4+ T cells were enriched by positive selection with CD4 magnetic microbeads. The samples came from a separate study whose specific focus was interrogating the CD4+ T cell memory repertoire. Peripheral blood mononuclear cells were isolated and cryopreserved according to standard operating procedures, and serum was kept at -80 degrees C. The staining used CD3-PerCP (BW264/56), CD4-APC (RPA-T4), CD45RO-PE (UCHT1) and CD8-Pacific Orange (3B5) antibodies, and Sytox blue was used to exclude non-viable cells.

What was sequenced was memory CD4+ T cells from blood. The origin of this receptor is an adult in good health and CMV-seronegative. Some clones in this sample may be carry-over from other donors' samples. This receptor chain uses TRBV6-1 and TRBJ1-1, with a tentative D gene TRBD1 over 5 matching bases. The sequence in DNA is TGTGCCAGCACGACGCGGGGGACTGAAGCTTTCTTT. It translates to CASTTRGTEAFF.